The 4 T cell receptor beta chains presented below share a single source sample, sequenced in a study of blood T cell repertoires in COVID-19 (dated by TCRdb to the early 2020s). Preparation of the library involved the immunoSEQ multiplex PCR assay. Held by TCRdb, this immuneACCESS table contains in-frame sequences only and omits some clones. Under half of the omission traces to an unresolved V gene where checked; the cause of the rest is unknown. This sample holds 450,000 or so clones; around nine tenths were observed only once. The ten largest clonotypes hold roughly 1.5% of the sample. Sequencing was done on a sample of peripheral blood. The receptor source for this set is a woman aged 40 to 50 with COVID-19, enrolled during active disease.

V is TRBV24-1 and J is TRBJ1-1; 7 bases match TRBD1. Germline V gene lookup returns CDR1 KGHDR and CDR2 SFDVKD. V gave up 7 bases and J gave up 6 bases; unmatched junction bases: 7. CDR3 size: 13 residues. CDR3 nucleotide sequence: TGTGCCACCAGGGCGGGACAGACATCTGAAGCTTTCTTT. It specifies CATRAGQTSEAFF.

V usage is TRBV15 and J usage is TRBJ2-7; maybe TRBD2 (6 bases). With 0 bases removed from V and 4 bases from J, the gap between germline ends came to 13 bases. Germline CDR1 reads LNHNV; CDR2 reads YYDKDF (reference sequence). This CDR3 has 15 amino acids. CDR3 DNA sequence: TGTGCCACCAGCAGAGACCAGGGAGGAAGGTACGAGCAGTACTTC. Its translation: CATSRDQGGRYEQYF.

The chain uses TRBV7-2 and TRBJ2-7; D might be TRBD1 (7 bases). Germline lookup yields CDR1 SGHTA and CDR2 FQGNSA. Trimming stripped 5 bases from V and 9 bases from J, with 17 bases between. There are 13 residues in the CDR3. CDR3 protein: CASSERQGGWQYF. CDR3 sequence (DNA): TGTGCCAGCAGCGAAAGACAGGGAGGATGGCAGTACTTC.

The rearrangement joins TRBV14 to TRBJ1-6, with 8 bases lining up with TRBD1. There are 16 residues in the CDR3. J gave up 8 bases and V 0 bases, and 6 bases lay outside the gene matches. Looked up from germline, CDR1 is SGHDN and CDR2 is FVKESK. The CDR3 sequence is CASSQDRTGRHSPLHF. CDR3 sequence (DNA): TGTGCCAGCAGCCAAGATCGGACAGGGAGGCATTCACCCCTCCACTTT. Looking up the rest from reference TRBV14 and TRBJ1-6 gives the full variable domain: EAGVTQFPSHSVIEKGQTVTLRCDPISGHDNLYWYRRVMGKEIKFLLHFVKESKQDESGMPNNRFLAERTGGTYSTLKVQPAELEDSGVYFCASSQDRTGRHSPLHFGNGTRLTVT.